These 24 T cell receptor beta chains originate from one sample sequenced in a study of cytomegalovirus exposure and HLA in healthy donors. PCR primers comprised 60 Vbeta and 13 Jbeta primers. Some clones are missing from TCRdb's copy, which holds only in-frame ones; the method was immunoSEQ multiplex PCR. The data contain around 200,000 clones, 75% to 90% of them seen just once; the ten biggest clones take up 0.31%. The sequenced sample was PBMCs. The receptors stem from a woman aged 25 to 45 in good health and CMV-seronegative.

The chain employs TRBV9 and TRBJ2-5; maybe TRBD2 (6 bases). CDR1 and CDR2 (germline): SGDLS, YYNGEE. Trimming stripped 0 bases from V and 4 bases from J, with 13 bases between. The CDR3 spans 15 residues. The CDR3 nucleotides are TGTGCCAGCAGCGTAGTCGGGGGTACTGGAGAGACCCAGTACTTC. Its translation: CASSVVGGTGETQYF.

The chain employs TRBV19 and TRBJ1-1, with a possible D match to TRBD1 (6 bases). The V gene's germline CDR1 is LNHDA and CDR2 SQIVND (reference sequence). With 5 bases removed from V and 0 bases from J, the gap between germline ends came to 7 bases. This CDR3 is 13 amino acids long. DNA for the CDR3: TGTGCCAGTAGTGGACAGCTGAACACTGAAGCTTTCTTT. It specifies CASSGQLNTEAFF.

The rearrangement uses TRBV6-5 and TRBJ2-5, with D possibly matching TRBD1 (5 bases). Trimming left V 5 bases short and J 8 bases short, with 9 bases between. Per germline, CDR1 MNHEY and CDR2 SVGAGI. There are 11 residues in the CDR3. CDR3 DNA: TGTGCCAGCAGTATAAGGGGAACCCAGTACTTC. Amino acid sequence: CASSIRGTQYF.

The rearrangement links TRBV9 to TRBJ2-3; 10 nucleotides agree with TRBD2. Germline trimming cut 3 bases from V and 2 bases from J; bases unmatched to any gene: 9. The CDR3 runs to 17 residues. Germline values: CDR1 SGDLS, CDR2 YYNGEE. The chain's CDR3 is CASSGPILAGSTDTQYF. In DNA form, the CDR3 reads TGTGCCAGCAGCGGGCCCATACTAGCGGGATCCACAGATACGCAGTATTTT.

This clone was found once. The chain recombines TRBV19 with TRBJ2-5, with TRBD2 matching over 10 bases. Germline assignment: CDR1 LNHDA and CDR2 SQIVND (reference sequence). CDR3 length: 15 residues. With V trimmed by 6 bases and J by 2 bases, 6 bases remained unmatched. Here the CDR3 reads CASRSGTSVQETQYF. CDR3 coding DNA: TGTGCCAGTAGGTCCGGGACTAGCGTACAAGAGACCCAGTACTTC.

This chain links TRBV28 with TRBJ2-7; no reliable D call. The CDR3 covers 11 residues. V was clipped by 7 bases and J by 3 bases, with 7 bases between them. Germline CDR1 reads MDHEN; CDR2 reads SYDVKM. The CDR3 loop reads CASTLNYEQYF. CDR3 DNA: TGTGCCAGCACCCTTAACTACGAGCAGTACTTC.

The chain couples TRBV25-1 to TRBJ2-1; 10 bases match TRBD2. The germline CDR1 and CDR2 sequences are MGHDK and SYGVNS. V lost 8 bases and J lost 4; bases outside the gene matches: 5. This CDR3 has 14 amino acids. CDR3 coding DNA: TGTGCCAGCCTGTCAGCGGGGGGGTACAATGAGCAGTTCTTC. Translated: CASLSAGGYNEQFF.

The chain recombines TRBV5-6 with TRBJ2-5; D possibly corresponds to TRBD1 (6 bases). Gene TRBJ2-7 matches the end of the DNA better, so the J call may be wrong. The germline V gene has CDR1 SGHDT and CDR2 YYEEEE. This CDR3 has 13 residues. CDR3 loop: CASSRDRSNEQYF. The DNA of the CDR3 is TGTGCCAGCAGCCGCGACAGGAGCAACGAGCAGTACTTC.

The chain recombines TRBV19 with TRBJ1-5, with D perhaps TRBD1 (5 bases). This CDR3 has 15 residues. V lost 1 base and J 6 bases, leaving 13 bases between the germline ends. Germline loops: CDR1 LNHDA, CDR2 SQIVND (reference sequence). DNA of the CDR3: TGTGCCAGTAGTATAGGACAGCCAGGGTCTCAGCCCCAGCATTTT. It encodes CASSIGQPGSQPQHF.

The chain carries TRBV7-6 and TRBJ2-1; D is possibly TRBD2 (5 bases). V was shortened by 4 bases and J by 7 bases, with 14 bases between the two germline ends. Germline values: CDR1 SGHVS, CDR2 FNYEAQ. The CDR3 extends over 14 amino acids. CDR3 sequence: CASSSLRGSNEQFF. As DNA, the CDR3 is TGTGCCAGCAGCTCCCTCCGGGGTTCTAATGAGCAGTTCTTC.

The chain uses TRBV11-2 and TRBJ2-3, with D hard to call. Trimming took off 4 bases at V and 4 bases at J, with 12 bases between the two ends. The CDR3 is 14 residues long. Germline V gene data show CDR1 as SGHAT and CDR2 as FQNNGV. This CDR3 reads CASSSALTPDTQYF. Here the CDR3 DNA reads TGTGCCAGCAGCTCGGCACTAACCCCAGATACGCAGTATTTT. The whole variable domain, filled in from reference TRBV11-2 and TRBJ2-3, reads EAGVAQSPRYKIIEKRQSVAFWCNPISGHATLYWYQQILGQGPKLLIQFQNNGVVDDSQLPKDRFSAERLKGVDSTLKIQPAKLEDSAVYLCASSSALTPDTQYFGPGTRLTVL.

The chain is built from TRBV27 and TRBJ1-1, with D perhaps TRBD1 (6 bases). Germline CDR1 MNHEY, CDR2 SMNVEV (reference sequence). There are 14 residues in the CDR3. V lost 4 bases and J lost 7, with 16 bases in between. The CDR3 coding sequence is TGTGCCAGCAGTTCCTGGGGGCAGGGCTTTGAAGCTTTCTTT. As protein: CASSSWGQGFEAFF.

The chain employs TRBV27 and TRBJ2-1, with 9 bases aligning to TRBD1. CDR3 length: 15 residues. V was clipped by 3 bases and J by 4 bases; unmatched bases: 4. The germline CDR1 and CDR2 sequences are MNHEY and SMNVEV (reference sequence). The CDR3 bases are TGTGCCAGCAGTTTGACCGGGACAGGGTACAATGAGCAGTTCTTC. Protein sequence: CASSLTGTGYNEQFF.

This chain connects TRBV6-6 to TRBJ1-2; 8 bases are shared with TRBD1. V gave up 4 bases and J gave up 5 bases; unmatched junction bases: 6. This CDR3 is built from 14 residues. Germline V lookup: CDR1 MNHNY, CDR2 SVGAGI (reference sequence). Here the CDR3 DNA reads TGTGCCAGCAGTTCGACAGGGGCGGAGTATGGCTACACCTTC. Translation gives CASSSTGAEYGYTF.

The genes are TRBV5-4 and TRBJ1-1, with a weak D call TRBD1 (6 bases). CDR1 is SGHNT, CDR2 YYREEE, per germline (reference sequence). Trimming removed 10 bases from V and 4 bases from J, with 17 bases in between. CDR3 length: 13 amino acids. CDR3 sequence reads: CAHGQGPTTEAFF. The CDR3 DNA is TGTGCCCACGGTCAGGGGCCGACCACTGAAGCTTTCTTT.

The chain employs TRBV2 and TRBJ2-3; D unclear. This CDR3 has 15 amino acids. In germline, CDR1 is SNHLY, CDR2 FYNNEI. V shed 9 bases and J shed 1 base, with 17 bases lying between them. The CDR3 DNA sequence: TGTGCCAGGAAGGAGTTGGCGTCGCGCACAGATACGCAGTATTTT. Translation gives CARKELASRTDTQYF.

The gene calls are TRBV6-1 and TRBJ2-4; TRBD2 agrees at 7 bases. The CDR3 spans 17 residues. CDR1 and CDR2 from the germline V gene are MNHNS and SASEGT. The trim removed 2 bases at V and 7 bases at J, leaving 14 bases unmatched. CDR3 in amino acids: CASSEWRDYSLWNIQYF. The CDR3, as DNA: TGTGCCAGCAGTGAATGGCGGGACTATTCCCTCTGGAACATTCAGTACTTC.

This clone was detected a few times. This CDR3 is CASSRRQATTNTEAFF. The CDR3 DNA follows: TGTGCCAGCAGCCGACGACAAGCTACCACGAACACTGAAGCTTTCTTT. V usage is TRBV2 and J usage is TRBJ1-1; D remains unclear. CDR1 and CDR2 (germline): SNHLY, FYNNEI. This CDR3 comprises 16 residues. V dropped 6 bases and J dropped 1 base, with 18 bases sitting between them.

V and J are TRBV27 and TRBJ2-7; 10 bases line up with TRBD2. Germline CDR1 is MNHEY and CDR2 is SMNVEV (reference sequence). V gave up 6 bases and J gave up 4 bases; unmatched junction bases: 15. The CDR3 is 17 residues long. CDR3 bases: TGTGCCAGCAGCTCCCTCGGGCTAGCGGGAGCAAGGTACGAGCAGTACTTC. Its translation is CASSSLGLAGARYEQYF.

The gene calls are TRBV2 and TRBJ2-7, with 7 bases identical to TRBD2. The CDR3 has 13 residues. Germline CDR1 SNHLY, CDR2 FYNNEI. V trimming: 11 bases; J trimming: 4 bases; junction bases outside the gene matches: 11. The CDR3 region has the DNA TGTGCCTGGAGGGAGCGGGGAATATACGAGCAGTACTTC. It encodes CAWRERGIYEQYF.

The chain is built from TRBV30 and TRBJ2-5, with a tentative D call TRBD2 (6 bases). Trimming pared 0 bases from V and 5 bases from J, leaving 10 bases between. The CDR3 contains 13 residues. Germline CDR1 reads GTSNPN; CDR2 reads SVGIG (reference sequence). The DNA for the CDR3 is TGTGCCTGGAGTGTACTGGGGAGGGAGACCCAGTACTTC. Residues: CAWSVLGRETQYF.

V usage is TRBV18 and J usage is TRBJ1-1; D unclear. Trimming removed 3 bases from V and 5 bases from J, with 7 bases in between. The CDR3 totals 12 residues. The germline V gene has CDR1 KGHSH and CDR2 LQKENI. The CDR3 here is CASSPGVTEAFF. The CDR3 nucleotides are TGTGCCAGCTCACCGGGAGTTACTGAAGCTTTCTTT.

The V gene is TRBV9, the J gene TRBJ1-2; D may be TRBD1 (6 bases). The CDR3 extends over 13 amino acids. Trimming took 4 bases from V and 10 from J, leaving 17 bases between them. Per germline, CDR1 SGDLS and CDR2 YYNGEE. The CDR3 protein is CASSQILTGSYTF. Written as DNA, the CDR3 is TGTGCCAGCAGCCAAATCCTGACAGGCTCCTACACCTTC.

The chain employs TRBV28 and TRBJ1-1; possible D gene TRBD1, 6 bases. V lost 6 bases to trimming and J lost 1 base, with 9 bases between them. Germline CDR1 and CDR2: MDHEN and SYDVKM. The CDR3 is 13 residues long. CDR3 nucleotide sequence: TGTGCCAGCAGGAAACAGGGGAACACTGAAGCTTTCTTT. Its protein is CASRKQGNTEAFF.